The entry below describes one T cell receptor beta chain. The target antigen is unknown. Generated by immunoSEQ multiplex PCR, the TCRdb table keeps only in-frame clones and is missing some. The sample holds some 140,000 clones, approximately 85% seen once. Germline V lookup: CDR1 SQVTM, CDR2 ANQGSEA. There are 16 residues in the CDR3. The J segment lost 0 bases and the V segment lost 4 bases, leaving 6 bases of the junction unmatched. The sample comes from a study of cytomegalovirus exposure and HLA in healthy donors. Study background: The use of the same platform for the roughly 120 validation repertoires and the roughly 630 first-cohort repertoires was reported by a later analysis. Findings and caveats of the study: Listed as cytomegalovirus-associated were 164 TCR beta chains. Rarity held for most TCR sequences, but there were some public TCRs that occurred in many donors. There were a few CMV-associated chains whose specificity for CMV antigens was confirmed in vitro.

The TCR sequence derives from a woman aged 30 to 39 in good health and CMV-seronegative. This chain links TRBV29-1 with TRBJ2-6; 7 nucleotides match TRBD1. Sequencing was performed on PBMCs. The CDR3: CSVGQGGGSGANVLTF. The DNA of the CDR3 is TGCAGCGTTGGACAGGGTGGGGGCTCTGGGGCCAACGTCCTGACTTTC. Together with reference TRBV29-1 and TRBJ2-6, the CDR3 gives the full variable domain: SAVISQKPSRDICQRGTSLTIQCQVDSQVTMMFWYRQQPGQSLTLIATANQGSEATYESGFVIDKFPISRPNLTFSTLTVSNMSPEDSSIYLCSVGQGGGSGANVLTFGAGSRLTVL.